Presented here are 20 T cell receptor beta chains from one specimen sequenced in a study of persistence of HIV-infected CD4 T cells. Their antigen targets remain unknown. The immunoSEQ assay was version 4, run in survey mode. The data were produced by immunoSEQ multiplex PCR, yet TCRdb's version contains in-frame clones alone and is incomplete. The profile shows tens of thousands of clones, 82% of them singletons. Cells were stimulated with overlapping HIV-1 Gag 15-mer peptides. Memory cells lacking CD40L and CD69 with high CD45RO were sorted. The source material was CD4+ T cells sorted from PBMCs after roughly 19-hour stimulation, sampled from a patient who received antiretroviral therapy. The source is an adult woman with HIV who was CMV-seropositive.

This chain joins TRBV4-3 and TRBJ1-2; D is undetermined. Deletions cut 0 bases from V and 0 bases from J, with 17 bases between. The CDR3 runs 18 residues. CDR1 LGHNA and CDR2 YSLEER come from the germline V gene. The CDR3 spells CASSQEIGSDGANYGYTF. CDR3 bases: TGCGCCAGCAGCCAAGAAATCGGCTCGGACGGAGCTAACTATGGCTACACCTTC.

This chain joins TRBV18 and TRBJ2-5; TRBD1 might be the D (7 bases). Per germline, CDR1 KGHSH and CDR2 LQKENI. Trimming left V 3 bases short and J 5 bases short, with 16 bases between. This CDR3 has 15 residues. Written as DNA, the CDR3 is TGTGCCAGCTCACCGTACGCAGGGGGGAAGGAGACCCAGTACTTC. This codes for CASSPYAGGKETQYF.

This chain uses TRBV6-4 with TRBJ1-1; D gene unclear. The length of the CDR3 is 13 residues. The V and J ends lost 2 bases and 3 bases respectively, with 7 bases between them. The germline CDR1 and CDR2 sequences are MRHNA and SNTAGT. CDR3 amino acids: CASSDAPDTEAFF. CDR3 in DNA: TGTGCCAGCAGTGACGCCCCAGACACTGAAGCTTTCTTT.

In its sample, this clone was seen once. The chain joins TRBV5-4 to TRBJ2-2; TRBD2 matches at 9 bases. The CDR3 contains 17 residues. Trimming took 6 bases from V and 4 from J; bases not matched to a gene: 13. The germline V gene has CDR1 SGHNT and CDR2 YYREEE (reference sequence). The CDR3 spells CASTPEGGRASTGELFF. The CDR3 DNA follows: TGTGCCAGCACCCCGGAAGGCGGGAGGGCGAGCACCGGGGAGCTGTTTTTT.

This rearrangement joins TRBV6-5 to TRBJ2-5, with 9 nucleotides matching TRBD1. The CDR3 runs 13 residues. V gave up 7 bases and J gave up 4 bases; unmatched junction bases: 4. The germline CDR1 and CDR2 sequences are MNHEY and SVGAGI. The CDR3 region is CASMLQGAETQYF. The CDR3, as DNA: TGTGCCAGCATGCTACAGGGGGCAGAGACCCAGTACTTC.

CDR3 sequence (DNA): TGTGCCAGCAGTTACTCGGGAGACAGGGTGCCCCAGCATTTT. Encoded protein: CASSYSGDRVPQHF. The chain combines TRBV6-2 or TRBV6-3 with TRBJ1-5, with TRBD1 matching over 7 bases. With 0 bases clipped from V and 9 bases from J, the junction kept 5 bases outside the gene matches. CDR3 length: 14 amino acids. Germline loops: CDR1 MNHEY, CDR2 SVGEGT.

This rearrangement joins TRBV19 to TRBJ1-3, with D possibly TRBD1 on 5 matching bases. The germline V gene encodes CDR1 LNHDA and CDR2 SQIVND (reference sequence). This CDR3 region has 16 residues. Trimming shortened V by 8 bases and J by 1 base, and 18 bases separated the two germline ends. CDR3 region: CASGKLGTHSGNTIYF. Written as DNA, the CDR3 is TGTGCCAGTGGAAAGCTAGGGACGCATTCTGGAAACACCATATATTTT.

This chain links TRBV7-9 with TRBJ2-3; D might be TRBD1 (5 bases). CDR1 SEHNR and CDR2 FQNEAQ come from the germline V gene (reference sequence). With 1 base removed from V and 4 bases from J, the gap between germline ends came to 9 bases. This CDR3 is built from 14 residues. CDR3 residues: CASSLGGDSDTQYF. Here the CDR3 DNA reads TGTGCCAGCAGCTTAGGGGGCGACTCAGATACGCAGTATTTT.

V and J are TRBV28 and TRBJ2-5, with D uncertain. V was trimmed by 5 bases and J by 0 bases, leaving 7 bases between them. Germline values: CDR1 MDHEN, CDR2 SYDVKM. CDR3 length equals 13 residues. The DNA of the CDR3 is TGTGCCAGCAGTCAGACATACCAAGAGACCCAGTACTTC. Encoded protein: CASSQTYQETQYF.

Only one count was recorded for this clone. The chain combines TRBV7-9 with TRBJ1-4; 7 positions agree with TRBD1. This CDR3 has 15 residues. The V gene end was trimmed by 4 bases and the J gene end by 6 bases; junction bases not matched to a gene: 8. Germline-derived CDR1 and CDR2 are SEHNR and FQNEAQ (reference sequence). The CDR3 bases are TGTGCCAGCAGCTCCTACAGGGGTGTGGATGAAAAACTGTTTTTT. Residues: CASSSYRGVDEKLFF.

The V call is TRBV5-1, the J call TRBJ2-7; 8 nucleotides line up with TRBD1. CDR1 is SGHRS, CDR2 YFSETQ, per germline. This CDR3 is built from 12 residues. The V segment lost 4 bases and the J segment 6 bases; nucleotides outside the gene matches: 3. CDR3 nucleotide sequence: TGCGCCAGCAGCATCACAGGGGGCGAGCAGTACTTC. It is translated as CASSITGGEQYF.

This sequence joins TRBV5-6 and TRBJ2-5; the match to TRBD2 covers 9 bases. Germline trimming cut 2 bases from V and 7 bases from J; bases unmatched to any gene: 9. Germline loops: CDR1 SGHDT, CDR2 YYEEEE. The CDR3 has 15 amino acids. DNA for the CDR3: TGTGCCAGCAGCTTATCTAGCGGGGCGACCCCGACCCAGTACTTC. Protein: CASSLSSGATPTQYF.

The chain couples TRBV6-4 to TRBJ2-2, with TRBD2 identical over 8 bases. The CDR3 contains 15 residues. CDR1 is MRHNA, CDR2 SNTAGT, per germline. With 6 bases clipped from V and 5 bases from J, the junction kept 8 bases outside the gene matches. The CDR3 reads CASRPTGGGTGELFF. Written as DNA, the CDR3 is TGTGCCAGCAGGCCGACGGGAGGGGGGACCGGGGAGCTGTTTTTT.

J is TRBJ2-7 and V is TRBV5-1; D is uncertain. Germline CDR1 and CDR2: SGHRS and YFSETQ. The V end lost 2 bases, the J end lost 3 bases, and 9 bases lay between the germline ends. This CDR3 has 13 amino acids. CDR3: CASSFGGNYEQYF. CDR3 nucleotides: TGCGCCAGCAGCTTCGGCGGAAACTACGAGCAGTACTTC.

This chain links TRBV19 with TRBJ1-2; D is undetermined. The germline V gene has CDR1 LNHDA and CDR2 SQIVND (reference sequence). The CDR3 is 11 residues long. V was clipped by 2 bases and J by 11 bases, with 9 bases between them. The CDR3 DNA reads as TGTGCCAGTAGTATAATCGGTCGTTACACCTTC. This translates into CASSIIGRYTF.

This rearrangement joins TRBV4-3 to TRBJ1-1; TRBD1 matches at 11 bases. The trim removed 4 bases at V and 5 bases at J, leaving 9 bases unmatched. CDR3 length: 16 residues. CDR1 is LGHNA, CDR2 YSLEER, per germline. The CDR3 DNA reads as TGCGCCAGCAGCCCGGGACAGGGGGGTCGGGGGACTGAAGCTTTCTTT. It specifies CASSPGQGGRGTEAFF.

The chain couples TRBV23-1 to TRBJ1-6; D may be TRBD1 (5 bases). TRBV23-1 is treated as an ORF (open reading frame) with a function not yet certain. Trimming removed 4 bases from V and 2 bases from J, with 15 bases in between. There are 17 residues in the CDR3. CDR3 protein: CASSPEIQGAYNSPLHF. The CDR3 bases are TGCGCCAGCAGTCCCGAGATTCAGGGCGCCTATAATTCACCCCTCCACTTT.

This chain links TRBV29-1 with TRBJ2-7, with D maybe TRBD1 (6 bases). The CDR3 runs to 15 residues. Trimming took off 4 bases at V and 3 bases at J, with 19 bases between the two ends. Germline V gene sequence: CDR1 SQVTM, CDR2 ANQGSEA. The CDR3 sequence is CSVGSGRGIIYEQYF. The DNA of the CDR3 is TGCAGCGTTGGTAGTGGCAGGGGAATAATCTACGAGCAGTACTTC.

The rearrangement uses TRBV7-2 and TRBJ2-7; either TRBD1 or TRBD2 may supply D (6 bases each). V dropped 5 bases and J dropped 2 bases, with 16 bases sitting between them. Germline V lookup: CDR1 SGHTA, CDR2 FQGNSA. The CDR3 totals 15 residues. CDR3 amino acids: CASSPGAYRAYEQYF. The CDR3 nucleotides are TGTGCCAGCAGCCCGGGGGCATATCGAGCCTACGAGCAGTACTTC.

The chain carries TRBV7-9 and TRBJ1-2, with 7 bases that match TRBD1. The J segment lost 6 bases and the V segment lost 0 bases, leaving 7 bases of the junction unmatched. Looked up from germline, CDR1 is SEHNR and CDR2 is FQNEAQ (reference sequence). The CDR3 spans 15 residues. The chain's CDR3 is CASSLARPTGNGYTF. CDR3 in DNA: TGTGCCAGCAGCTTAGCCAGGCCGACAGGGAATGGCTACACCTTC.